A single sample is the source of the 14 T cell receptor beta chains below, sequenced in a study of blood T cell repertoires in COVID-19. Using immunoSEQ multiplex PCR, the repertoire was profiled, and TCRdb retains in-frame clones only, with some absent. Here the sample spans 200,000 to 300,000 clones, roughly 87% being singletons. Sequences were obtained from peripheral blood. The receptors here all came from a man aged 18-30 years with active or convalescent COVID-19.

This chain uses TRBV13 with TRBJ1-1; D not resolved. Germline V gene data show CDR1 as PRHDT and CDR2 as FYEKMQ (reference sequence). This CDR3 has 14 amino acids. The germline V and J ends were trimmed by 6 bases and 5 bases, with 16 bases remaining between them. The CDR3 region has the DNA TGTGCCAGCAGTCCCCGCGCGAGGGTAACTGAAGCTTTCTTT. It encodes CASSPRARVTEAFF.

This chain links TRBV5-7 with TRBJ2-2; perhaps TRBD2 as D (6 bases). TRBV5-7 is recorded as an ORF, its role being uncertain. V was pared by 3 bases and J by 6 bases, with 18 bases between. The length of the CDR3 is 16 residues. The CDR3 region is CASSWDFNLYSGELFF. For the CDR3, the DNA is TGTGCCAGCAGCTGGGACTTTAATCTATATTCCGGGGAGCTGTTTTTT.

The V gene is TRBV2, the J gene TRBJ2-7, with TRBD2 identical over 9 bases. Germline CDR1 and CDR2: SNHLY and FYNNEI. This CDR3 region has 14 residues. V was pared by 4 bases and J by 2 bases, with 3 bases of the junction left unmatched. For the CDR3, the DNA is TGTGCCAGCAGTGGACTAGCGGTGACCTACGAGCAGTACTTC. It translates to CASSGLAVTYEQYF.

This clone was observed a few times. This chain joins TRBV11-2 and TRBJ2-5, with 7 bases fitting TRBD2. Germline V gene sequence: CDR1 SGHAT, CDR2 FQNNGV. V shed 5 bases and J 2 bases; nucleotides not matched to a gene: 5. This CDR3 has 14 residues. CDR3 loop: CASSPGEGQETQYF. The CDR3 DNA follows: TGTGCCAGCAGCCCCGGGGAGGGTCAAGAGACCCAGTACTTC.

This clone was picked up one time. The genes are TRBV19 and TRBJ2-7; perhaps TRBD2 as D (6 bases). With 4 bases removed from V and 3 bases from J, the gap between germline ends came to 22 bases. CDR3 length: 17 residues. The germline V gene has CDR1 LNHDA and CDR2 SQIVND (reference sequence). The CDR3, as DNA: TGTGCCAGTAGTACGTCGTTGCGGGCGCGGGGCCACTACGAGCAGTACTTC. Translating it yields CASSTSLRARGHYEQYF.

In DNA, the CDR3 is TGTGCCAGCAGGGGGACTGTGAGCGGGGAGCTGTTTTTT. Amino acid sequence: CASRGTVSGELFF. The chain links TRBV2 to TRBJ2-2; a possible D gene is TRBD2 (6 bases). The CDR3 totals 13 residues. In germline, CDR1 is SNHLY, CDR2 FYNNEI. The V end was cut by 6 bases, the J end by 7 bases, with 12 bases between.

As concerns this clone: The sample holds other DNA sequences that translate to the same CDR3. The chain carries TRBV9 and TRBJ1-1, with D possibly matching TRBD1 (5 bases). The CDR3 runs 13 residues. V shed 2 bases and J shed 4 bases, with 9 bases lying between them. The germline CDR1 and CDR2 sequences are SGDLS and YYNGEE. CDR3 nucleotide sequence: TGTGCCAGCAGCGTGGGGGGGAGCACTGAAGCTTTCTTT. This encodes CASSVGGSTEAFF.

The chain recombines TRBV5-1 with TRBJ2-3; the D gene is possibly TRBD1 (6 bases). There are 15 residues in the CDR3. V was clipped by 1 base and J by 2 bases, with 11 bases between them. Germline V gives CDR1 SGHRS, CDR2 YFSETQ. The CDR3 DNA follows: TGCGCCAGCAGCTTGTTGAACAGGGCCACAGATACGCAGTATTTT. Protein sequence: CASSLLNRATDTQYF.

The chain has TRBV19 and TRBJ2-5; 8 positions match TRBD2. Germline V lookup: CDR1 LNHDA, CDR2 SQIVND (reference sequence). V shed 3 bases and J 4 bases; nucleotides not matched to a gene: 7. This CDR3 is built from 15 residues. The CDR3 DNA reads as TGTGCCAGTAGTATGGCGGGGGGCTTCGGAGAGACCCAGTACTTC. Amino acid sequence: CASSMAGGFGETQYF.

The chain uses TRBV7-2 and TRBJ1-6; 7 nucleotides align to TRBD1. The CDR3 has 14 residues. The V segment lost 1 base and the J segment 9 bases; nucleotides outside the gene matches: 3. The germline gives CDR1 SGHTA, CDR2 FQGNSA. CDR3 region: CASSLGQGLSPLHF. The CDR3, as DNA: TGTGCCAGCAGCTTAGGACAGGGCCTTTCACCCCTCCACTTT.

The J gene is TRBJ2-7, the V gene TRBV28; 10 bases are shared with TRBD1. The germline gives CDR1 MDHEN, CDR2 SYDVKM. CDR3 length: 16 residues. Germline trimming cut 6 bases from V and 7 bases from J; bases unmatched to any gene: 15. Here the CDR3 DNA reads TGTGCCAGCAGCCTATCACTGGGACAGGGGTCGGGAGAGCAGTACTTC. Amino acid sequence: CASSLSLGQGSGEQYF.

The rearrangement uses TRBV9 and TRBJ2-7, with 7 bases aligning to TRBD2. Trimming removed 4 bases from V and 7 bases from J; junction bases left unmatched: 14. Germline assignment: CDR1 SGDLS and CDR2 YYNGEE. The CDR3 is made up of 15 amino acids. The DNA for the CDR3 is TGTGCCAGCAGCCCATCCAGCGGGGCCCCTATTGAGCAGTACTTC. The encoded protein is CASSPSSGAPIEQYF.

The CDR3 nucleotides are TGTGCCAGCAGCCAGCCCCCGGGAGGTTACAATGAGCAGTTCTTC. Its translation: CASSQPPGGYNEQFF. The V gene is TRBV5-6, the J gene TRBJ2-1; 7 bases fit TRBD2. Germline V gives CDR1 SGHDT, CDR2 YYEEEE. J gave up 4 bases and V 4 bases, and 8 bases lay outside the gene matches. The CDR3 covers 15 residues.

The genes are TRBV6-5 and TRBJ2-7; D is possibly TRBD1 (5 bases). Trimming took 5 bases from V and 3 from J, leaving 14 bases between them. CDR3 length equals 14 residues. Germline V gene data show CDR1 as MNHEY and CDR2 as SVGAGI. The DNA of the CDR3 is TGTGCCAGCAGTATGTGGGGCCCCGACTACGAGCAGTACTTC. Translating it yields CASSMWGPDYEQYF.